The clone carrying this T cell receptor beta chain was found many times. Time point described: blood at routine non-recurrence follow-up after resection. Unsorted tumor, nontumor lung tissue or cryopreserved PBMC supplied the whole RNA. The sample originates from a study of spatial heterogeneity in lung cancer. The CDR3 covers 17 residues. Losses at the gene ends were 0 bases for V and 3 bases for J; bases not matched to a gene: 7. From germline, CDR1 is KGHSH and CDR2 LQKENI. MiXCR was run by TCRdb on the 5' RACE reads, yielding one entry per CDR3 protein. The sample comprises about 47,000 distinct CDR3 sequences, roughly 7% of which are singletons, and approximately 40% rests with the top ten.

The specimen was PBMCs, collected at follow-up. This clonotype was obtained from a female donor with early-stage non-small cell lung cancer. The chain recombines TRBV18 with TRBJ2-5, with 10 bases identical to TRBD1. CDR3 sequence reads: CASSPPLDRGMEETQYF. CDR3 in DNA: TGTGCCAGCTCACCACCCTTGGACAGGGGGATGGAAGAGACCCAGTACTTC.